This entry features one T cell receptor (beta chain) sequence. The data originate from a study of blood T cell repertoires in COVID-19. Study-wide background: T cells, B-cell-depleted T cells, or PBMCs supplied cDNA or gDNA.

CDR3 length: 15 amino acids. V trimming: 0 bases; J trimming: 2 bases; junction bases outside the gene matches: 4. Germline assignment: CDR1 SGHDT and CDR2 YYEEEE. In the study's own analysis: Nucleated cell counts were estimated from reference gene primer amplification. TCRdb keeps only in-frame clones here, not all; method: immunoSEQ multiplex PCR. The DNA was the basis for D and trimming; V, J and clone size are from that table. Of 150,000 to 200,000 clones in the sample, around nine tenths were seen once. The clonotype was recovered from a young man with active or convalescent COVID-19. The sample was peripheral blood. This rearrangement joins TRBV5-6 to TRBJ2-5; 7 bases agree with TRBD2. CDR3 bases: TGTGCCAGCAGCTTGGGTGGGGGGGATCAAGAGACCCAGTACTTC. As protein: CASSLGGGDQETQYF.